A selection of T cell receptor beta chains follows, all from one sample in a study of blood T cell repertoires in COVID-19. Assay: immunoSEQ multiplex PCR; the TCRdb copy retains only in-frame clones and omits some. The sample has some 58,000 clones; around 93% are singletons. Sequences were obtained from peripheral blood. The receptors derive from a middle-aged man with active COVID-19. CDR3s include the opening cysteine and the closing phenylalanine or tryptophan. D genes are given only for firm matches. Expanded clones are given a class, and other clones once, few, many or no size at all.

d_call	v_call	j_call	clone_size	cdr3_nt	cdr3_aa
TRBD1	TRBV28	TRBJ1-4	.	TGTGCCAGCAGTTCCCCTGGGACAGGGGTCGGAAAACTGTTTTTT	CASSSPGTGVGKLFF
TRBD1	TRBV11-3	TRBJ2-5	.	TGTGCCAGCAGCTTAGGGAGGGGACAGGGACGTGGGAAGTACTTC	CASSLGRGQGRGKYF
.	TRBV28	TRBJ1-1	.	TGTGCCAGCAGTTTACATCCCACTGAAGCTTTCTTT	CASSLHPTEAFF
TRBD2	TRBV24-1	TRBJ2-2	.	TGTGCCACCAGTGATAGGACTAGCGGGAGGGACCACACCGGGGAGCTGTTTTTT	CATSDRTSGRDHTGELFF
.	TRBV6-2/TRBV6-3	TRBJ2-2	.	TGTGCCAGCAGTTGGACTACTAACACCGGGGAGCTGTTTTTT	CASSWTTNTGELFF
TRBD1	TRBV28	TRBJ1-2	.	TGTGCCAGCAGTTTGGCGGGAGGACAGGCTTATGGCTACACCTTC	CASSLAGGQAYGYTF
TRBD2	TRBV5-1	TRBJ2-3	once	TGCGCCAGCAGCATAGCGGGGGGGTCCACAGATACGCAGTATTTT	CASSIAGGSTDTQYF
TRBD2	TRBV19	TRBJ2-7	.	TGTGCCAGTAGTAGGACTAGCGGGAGTTACGAGCAGTACTTC	CASSRTSGSYEQYF
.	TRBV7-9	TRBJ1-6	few	TGTGCCAGCAGCTTAGGCGATTCACCCCTCCACTTT	CASSLGDSPLHF
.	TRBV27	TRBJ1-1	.	TGTGCCAGCAGTTCTCCCAGGGAAAACGGTGAAGCTTTCTTT	CASSSPRENGEAFF
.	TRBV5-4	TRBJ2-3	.	TGTGCCAGCAGCTTGGTGGGGGCCCCAGATACGCAGTATTTT	CASSLVGAPDTQYF
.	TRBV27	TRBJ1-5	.	TGTGCCAGCAGTTTATTAAGCTGGGGCGCATCCAAGGATCAGCCCCAGCATTTT	CASSLLSWGASKDQPQHF
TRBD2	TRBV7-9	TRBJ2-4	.	TGTGCCAGCAGCCCAGGACTAGCGGGAGCGTCGAGGGGGAACATTCAGTACTTC	CASSPGLAGASRGNIQYF
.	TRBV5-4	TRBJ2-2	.	TGTGCCAGCAGCGGCGGGGACCCAGCCACCGGGGAGCTGTTTTTT	CASSGGDPATGELFF
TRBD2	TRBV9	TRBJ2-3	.	TGTGCCAGCAGCGTAAGGGGACTAGCGGTTGGGACAGATACGCAGTATTTT	CASSVRGLAVGTDTQYF
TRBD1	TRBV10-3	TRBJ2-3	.	TGTGCCATCAGGACGGGACAGGGGGCTACGGATACGCAGTATTTT	CAIRTGQGATDTQYF
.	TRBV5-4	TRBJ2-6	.	TGTGCCAGCAGCTTGGGCAGTGCTTCTGGGGCCAACGTCCTGACTTTC	CASSLGSASGANVLTF
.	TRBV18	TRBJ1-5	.	TGTGCCAGCTCACCGCGGTTGTCCGGGGGCAATCAGCCCCAGCATTTT	CASSPRLSGGNQPQHF
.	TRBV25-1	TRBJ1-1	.	TGTGCCAGCAGTGAGCTAGCGAAAGCTTTCTTT	CASSELAKAFF
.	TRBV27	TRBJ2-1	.	TGTGCCAGCAGTTTCAACAATGAGCAGTTCTTC	CASSFNNEQFF
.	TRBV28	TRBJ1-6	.	TGTGCCACCCAGGGCCCCTATAATTCACCCCTCCACTTT	CATQGPYNSPLHF
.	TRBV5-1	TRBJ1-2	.	TGCGCCAGCAGCTCAGGGGATGTAGACTACACCTTC	CASSSGDVDYTF
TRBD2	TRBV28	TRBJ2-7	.	TGTGCCAGCAGTTTACGAGTCTCAGCGGGGTCGAGACACGAGCAGTACTTC	CASSLRVSAGSRHEQYF
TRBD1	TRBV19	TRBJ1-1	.	TGTGCCAGTAGTATTTTAGGGACAGTGAACACTGAAGCTTTCTTT	CASSILGTVNTEAFF
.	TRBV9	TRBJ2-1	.	TGTGCCAGCAGCTCCCTTCAGGGGGGACTAGGCTTCGATGAGCAGTTCTTC	CASSSLQGGLGFDEQFF